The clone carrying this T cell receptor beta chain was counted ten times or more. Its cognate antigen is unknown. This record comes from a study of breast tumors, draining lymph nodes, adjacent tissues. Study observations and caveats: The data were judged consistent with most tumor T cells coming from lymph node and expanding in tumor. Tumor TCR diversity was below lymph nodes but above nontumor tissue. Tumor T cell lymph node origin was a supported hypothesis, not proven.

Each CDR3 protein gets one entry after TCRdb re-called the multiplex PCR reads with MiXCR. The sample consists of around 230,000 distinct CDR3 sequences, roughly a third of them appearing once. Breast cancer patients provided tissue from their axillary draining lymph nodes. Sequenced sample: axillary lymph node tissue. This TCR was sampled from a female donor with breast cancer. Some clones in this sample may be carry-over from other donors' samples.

CDR3 sequence: CASILGIAGELFF. The CDR3 coding sequence is TGTGCCAGCATTCTGGGGATAGCCGGGGAGCTGTTTTTT. The chain combines TRBV2 with TRBJ2-2; the D is unclear. From germline, CDR1 is SNHLY and CDR2 FYNNEI. The CDR3 is 13 amino acids. Trimming removed 7 bases at V and 6 bases at J, with 12 bases between. Complete variable domain (other parts from reference TRBV2 and TRBJ2-2): EPEVTQTPSHQVTQMGQEVILRCVPISNHLYFYWYRQILGQKVEFLVSFYNNEISEKSEIFDDQFSVERPDGSNFTLKIRSTKLEDSAMYFCASILGIAGELFFGEGSRLTVL.